Each of the 25 T cell receptor beta chains below was sequenced from the same sample in a study of CD8+ T cells in alopecia areata. It was cDNA, reverse transcribed from extracted RNA, that served as the sequencing template. Assay: immunoSEQ multiplex PCR; the TCRdb copy retains only in-frame clones and omits some. The sample holds fewer than 250,000 clones; 40% to 55% are singletons and the top ten take roughly 2.6%. Treatment indicated: oral pan-JAK inhibitor, 5-10 mg twice daily. The sequences come from CD4+ T cells sorted from blood, collected at approximately week 36, from a patient treated with tofacitinib. These receptors originate from a human donor with alopecia areata.

V is TRBV6-6 and J is TRBJ2-7, with D possibly TRBD2 on 7 matching bases. The CDR3 covers 16 residues. Trimming shortened V by 0 bases and J by 2 bases, and 14 bases separated the two germline ends. The germline gives CDR1 MNHNY, CDR2 SVGAGI (reference sequence). CDR3 DNA: TGTGCCAGCAGTTACTCAACGGGGGCGGGGGCCTACGAGCAGTACTTC. This gives the protein CASSYSTGAGAYEQYF.

The chain employs TRBV29-1 and TRBJ2-7; 7 bases agree with TRBD1. V was pared by 5 bases and J by 0 bases, with 7 bases of the junction left unmatched. Germline values: CDR1 SQVTM, CDR2 ANQGSEA. This CDR3 is built from 14 residues. The CDR3 DNA is TGCAGCGTTAGGACAGGCCTTAGCTCCTACGAGCAGTACTTC. This sequence encodes CSVRTGLSSYEQYF.

DNA of the CDR3: TGCAGCGTAACAGAGACCAATCAGCCCCAGCATTTT. Its protein is CSVTETNQPQHF. The chain links TRBV29-1 to TRBJ1-5; D is uncertain. V was cut by 6 bases and J by 3 bases, with 9 bases left in between. CDR1 and CDR2 from the germline V gene are SQVTM and ANQGSEA. The CDR3 has 12 amino acids.

The rearrangement uses TRBV7-2 and TRBJ2-7; 15 positions agree with TRBD2. Germline lookup yields CDR1 SGHTA and CDR2 FQGNSA. V lost 5 bases to trimming and J lost 2 bases; unmatched junction nucleotides: 10. This CDR3 has 18 residues. CDR3 amino acids: CASSLGLAGGPVPYEQYF. The CDR3 DNA reads TGTGCCAGCAGCCTCGGACTAGCGGGAGGGCCCGTTCCCTACGAGCAGTACTTC.

The chain uses TRBV9 and TRBJ2-5, with TRBD2 matching 8 bases. The germline CDR1 and CDR2 sequences are SGDLS and YYNGEE. This CDR3 spans 15 amino acids. The V and J ends lost 0 bases and 5 bases, in that order; junction bases with no gene match: 6. CDR3 bases: TGTGCCAGCAGCGTAGCCAGCGGGAGCGGCGAGACCCAGTACTTC. The encoded protein is CASSVASGSGETQYF.

In this sample, this clone turned up a few times. The sample holds other DNA sequences that translate to the same CDR3. The rearrangement uses TRBV18 and TRBJ1-5; 7 nucleotides line up with TRBD1. Germline V gene data show CDR1 as KGHSH and CDR2 as LQKENI. The CDR3 runs 14 residues. Trimming at V came to 6 bases and at J to 2 bases, leaving 4 bases not matched to a gene. CDR3 sequence (DNA): TGTGCCAGCTCTCCCACAGGGGGCAATCAGCCCCAGCATTTT. Translating it yields CASSPTGGNQPQHF.

The chain recombines TRBV9 with TRBJ2-1; TRBD1 aligns across 9 bases. V shed 3 bases and J 2 bases; nucleotides not matched to a gene: 6. Germline loops: CDR1 SGDLS, CDR2 YYNGEE. The CDR3 spans 16 residues. This CDR3 is CASSGPNRGPYNEQFF. The CDR3 DNA sequence: TGTGCCAGCAGCGGACCGAACAGGGGGCCCTACAATGAGCAGTTCTTC. The variable domain in full, completed from reference TRBV9 and TRBJ2-1, reads DSGVTQTPKHLITATGQRVTLRCSPRSGDLSVYWYQQSLDQGLQFLIQYYNGEERAKGNILERFSAQQFPDLHSELNLSSLELGDSALYFCASSGPNRGPYNEQFFGPGTRLTVL.

The rearrangement uses TRBV6-5 and TRBJ2-3, with TRBD2 matching 13 bases. With V trimmed by 8 bases and J by 4 bases, 3 bases remained unmatched. CDR1 MNHEY and CDR2 SVGAGI come from the germline V gene. CDR3 length equals 14 residues. For the CDR3, the DNA is TGTGCCAGCGAGACTAGCGGGAGGTCAGATACGCAGTATTTT. Its protein product is CASETSGRSDTQYF.

This clone was seen only a few times. The V gene is TRBV19, the J gene TRBJ2-1, with TRBD2 matching over 7 bases. Losses at the gene ends were 4 bases for V and 8 bases for J; bases not matched to a gene: 8. Germline V gene data show CDR1 as LNHDA and CDR2 as SQIVND (reference sequence). CDR3 length: 14 residues. CDR3: CASSNNGGSHEQFF. The CDR3, as DNA: TGTGCCAGTAGTAACAACGGGGGGAGTCATGAGCAGTTCTTC.

This clone was observed a few times. This rearrangement joins TRBV7-2 to TRBJ1-1; no reliable D call. This CDR3 is built from 13 residues. Germline V gene sequence: CDR1 SGHTA, CDR2 FQGNSA. Trimming removed 6 bases at V and 0 bases at J, with 8 bases between. CDR3 bases: TGTGCCAGCAGAAGCAGCGTGAACACTGAAGCTTTCTTT. It is translated as CASRSSVNTEAFF. Full variable domain (remainder filled in from reference TRBV7-2 and TRBJ1-1): GAGVSQSPSNKVTEKGKDVELRCDPISGHTALYWYRQSLGQGLEFLIYFQGNSAPDKSGLPSDRFSAERTGGSVSTLTIQRTQQEDSAVYLCASRSSVNTEAFFGQGTRLTVV.

The CDR3 DNA is TGTGCCAGTAGTCTACCTGGACAGGGACGAGGCTACACCTTC. Its protein product is CASSLPGQGRGYTF. The chain joins TRBV19 to TRBJ1-2; 8 bases map to TRBD1. V lost 5 bases, J lost 8 bases, and 10 bases stayed unmatched. The germline V gene encodes CDR1 LNHDA and CDR2 SQIVND (reference sequence). The CDR3 has 14 residues.

This clone was observed a handful of times. This chain joins TRBV10-2 and TRBJ1-5; perhaps TRBD1 as D (5 bases). V was pared by 3 bases and J by 6 bases, with 12 bases between. CDR1 WSHSY and CDR2 SAAADI come from the germline V gene. CDR3 length equals 14 residues. The CDR3 DNA reads as TGCGCCAGCAGTGATTCGTACAGGATTCAGCCCCAGCATTTT. Its translation: CASSDSYRIQPQHF.

This chain connects TRBV29-1 to TRBJ1-1; D may be TRBD1 (5 bases). CDR3 length equals 14 residues. From germline, CDR1 is SQVTM and CDR2 ANQGSEA. The germline V and J ends were trimmed by 5 bases and 4 bases, with 17 bases remaining between them. CDR3 sequence (DNA): TGCAGCGTTACACAGGCCCCCTGGGGCACTGAAGCTTTCTTT. It is translated as CSVTQAPWGTEAFF.

CDR3 bases: TGCAGCGTTGGGGCCGCTTCAGCGTTAGGGGAGCTGTTTTTT. This encodes CSVGAASALGELFF. The chain recombines TRBV29-1 with TRBJ2-2; unclear D gene. The CDR3 length is 14 residues. The germline V gene has CDR1 SQVTM and CDR2 ANQGSEA. The V and J ends lost 4 bases and 8 bases respectively, with 17 bases between them.

This clone was observed a handful of times. This sequence joins TRBV28 and TRBJ1-2, with D possibly being TRBD1 (5 bases). V was clipped by 4 bases and J by 4 bases, with 13 bases between them. Germline V gives CDR1 MDHEN, CDR2 SYDVKM. The CDR3 has 14 residues. The CDR3 loop is CASSSGEGVYGYTF. CDR3 bases: TGTGCCAGCAGTTCCGGGGAAGGGGTCTATGGCTACACCTTC.

J is TRBJ2-1 and V is TRBV2, with D maybe TRBD1 (5 bases). This CDR3 is 13 amino acids long. The germline CDR1 and CDR2 sequences are SNHLY and FYNNEI. V shed 2 bases and J shed 10 bases, with 12 bases lying between them. The CDR3 spells CASSESRVGEQFF. The CDR3 coding sequence is TGTGCCAGCAGTGAATCCAGGGTAGGCGAGCAGTTCTTC.

CDR3 coding DNA: TGTGCCAGCAGCCAGCGAGAGGTTGTAGAGCAGTTCTTC. Its protein product is CASSQREVVEQFF. The rearrangement joins TRBV4-2 to TRBJ2-1, with D hard to call. With 3 bases removed from V and 10 bases from J, the gap between germline ends came to 13 bases. This CDR3 contains 13 residues. CDR1 and CDR2 from the germline V gene are LGHNA and YNFKEQ.

The chain uses TRBV28 and TRBJ1-2, with no clear D. This CDR3 has 13 amino acids. Trimming pared 6 bases from V and 8 bases from J, leaving 16 bases between. CDR1 MDHEN and CDR2 SYDVKM come from the germline V gene. CDR3 sequence (DNA): TGTGCCAGCAGCCGGAGGGATAATACGGGCTACACCTTC. Protein product: CASSRRDNTGYTF.

This chain connects TRBV29-1 to TRBJ2-3; tentatively, D is TRBD1 (5 bases). The CDR3 has 13 residues. V was pared by 7 bases and J by 4 bases, with 15 bases between. Per germline, CDR1 SQVTM and CDR2 ANQGSEA. As DNA, the CDR3 is TGCAGCGCTAGAACAGACAGTGCAGATACGCAGTATTTT. Residues: CSARTDSADTQYF.

The rearrangement uses TRBV18 and TRBJ2-7, with TRBD1 as a possible D gene (6 bases). The CDR3 extends over 13 amino acids. The V gene's germline CDR1 is KGHSH and CDR2 LQKENI. The V end was cut by 3 bases, the J end by 0 bases, with 6 bases between. Here the CDR3 DNA reads TGTGCCAGCTCACCGACAGGCTCCTACGAGCAGTACTTC. This encodes CASSPTGSYEQYF.

This chain connects TRBV2 to TRBJ2-7, with 8 bases lining up with TRBD2. The CDR3 has 12 amino acids. V dropped 8 bases and J dropped 4; count of bases not matched to a gene: 4. Looked up from germline, CDR1 is SNHLY and CDR2 is FYNNEI. CDR3 in amino acids: CASSGGWYEQYF. The CDR3 bases are TGTGCCAGCTCGGGAGGGTGGTACGAGCAGTACTTC. The full variable domain, with the rest looked up from reference TRBV2 and TRBJ2-7, is EPEVTQTPSHQVTQMGQEVILRCVPISNHLYFYWYRQILGQKVEFLVSFYNNEISEKSEIFDDQFSVERPDGSNFTLKIRSTKLEDSAMYFCASSGGWYEQYFGPGTRLTVT.

In its sample, this clone was seen a few times. The identical CDR3 is also encoded by other nucleotide sequences in the sample. V gene TRBV7-3 combines with J gene TRBJ2-2; no definite D call. Germline lookup yields CDR1 SGHTA and CDR2 FQGTGA. V lost 2 bases and J 2 bases, leaving 6 bases between the germline ends. The CDR3 length is 14 residues. In DNA form, the CDR3 reads TGTGCCAGCAGCTTATTGGCAAACACCGGGGAGCTGTTTTTT. Residues: CASSLLANTGELFF.

This clone is a singleton in its sample. The V and J genes are TRBV4-3 and TRBJ2-1; 7 nucleotides align to TRBD2. This CDR3 is 17 amino acids long. Germline trimming cut 0 bases from V and 2 bases from J; bases unmatched to any gene: 7. The germline V gene has CDR1 LGHNA and CDR2 YSLEER. CDR3 DNA sequence: TGCGCCAGCAGCCAAGAACCTAGCGGATTGGCCTACAATGAGCAGTTCTTC. Translated, it gives CASSQEPSGLAYNEQFF.

The rearrangement joins TRBV6-5 to TRBJ1-5; no definite D call. The V end was cut by 5 bases, the J end by 4 bases, with 12 bases between. There are 14 residues in the CDR3. Looked up from germline, CDR1 is MNHEY and CDR2 is SVGAGI. In DNA form, the CDR3 reads TGTGCCAGCAGTCTCCTCCGCGGGAATCAGCCCCAGCATTTT. Translated: CASSLLRGNQPQHF.

The CDR3 sequence is CASTNNQETQYF. DNA of the CDR3: TGTGCCAGCACTAACAACCAAGAGACCCAGTACTTC. The chain recombines TRBV6-5 with TRBJ2-5, with unresolved D. Trimming removed 7 bases at V and 0 bases at J, with 6 bases between. Germline CDR1 reads MNHEY; CDR2 reads SVGAGI. The CDR3 consists of 12 residues.